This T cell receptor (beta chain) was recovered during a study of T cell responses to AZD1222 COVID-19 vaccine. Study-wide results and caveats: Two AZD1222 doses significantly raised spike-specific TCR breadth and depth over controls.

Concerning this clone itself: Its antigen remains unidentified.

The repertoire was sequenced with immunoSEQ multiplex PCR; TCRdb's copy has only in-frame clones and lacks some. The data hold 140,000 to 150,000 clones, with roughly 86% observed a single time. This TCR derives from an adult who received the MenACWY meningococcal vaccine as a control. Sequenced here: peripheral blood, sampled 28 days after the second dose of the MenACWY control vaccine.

The CDR3 protein is CSVTRGVGQPQHF. The CDR3 DNA sequence: TGCAGCGTTACTAGGGGGGTTGGCCAGCCCCAGCATTTT. V usage is TRBV29-1 and J usage is TRBJ1-5; D is perhaps TRBD1 (6 bases). Germline V gives CDR1 SQVTM, CDR2 ANQGSEA. The CDR3 extends over 13 amino acids. Trimming left V 5 bases short and J 7 bases short, with 15 bases between.